The rows below give T cell receptor beta chains drawn from one sample of a study of blood T cell repertoires in COVID-19. The table came from immunoSEQ multiplex PCR; TCRdb's copy has only in-frame clones and leaves some out. This table has some 320,000 clones, around 87% appearing once. Sequencing was done on a sample of PBMCs or T cells enriched from blood (not recorded which). The receptors come from a woman aged 25 to 39 who had recovered from COVID-19. CDR3s include the opening cysteine and the closing phenylalanine or tryptophan. D genes are given only for firm matches. Part of the rows lack a size; the others show once, few, many or a class for expanded clones.

TRBV27	once	TRBJ1-2	TRBD1	TGTGCCAGCAGTCCCGGACAGGGGGCCGATGGCTACACCTTC	CASSPGQGADGYTF
TRBV18	once	TRBJ1-2	NA	TGTGCCAGCTCAGCAGACAGCAACTATGGCTACACCTTC	CASSADSNYGYTF
TRBV10-3	NA	TRBJ2-3	TRBD2	TGTGCCATCGGCTCAACCGGGACTAGGTCAGATACGCAGTATTTT	CAIGSTGTRSDTQYF
TRBV28	NA	TRBJ2-3	NA	TGTGCCAGCAGAAGGGGGACCATAAGCACAGATACGCAGTATTTT	CASRRGTISTDTQYF
TRBV4-1	NA	TRBJ1-1	TRBD1	TGCGCCAGCAGGGGCGGACCAGGGGGCGCCCCTGAAGCTTTCTTT	CASRGGPGGAPEAFF
TRBV4-2	few	TRBJ1-6	NA	TGTGCCAGCAGCCAAGTAGGGCAGGGTCTAGAGACCCTCCACTTT	CASSQVGQGLETLHF
TRBV19	NA	TRBJ2-7	NA	TGTGCCAGTGGCCAACAGGGCCTCCCCTACGAGCAGTACTTC	CASGQQGLPYEQYF
TRBV19	NA	TRBJ1-3	TRBD1	TGTGCCAGTAGTATGGACAGGGCGTTCGGAAACACCATATATTTT	CASSMDRAFGNTIYF
TRBV28	NA	TRBJ1-2	TRBD1	TGTGCCAGCAGTCTATACAGGGGAGGCTACACCTTC	CASSLYRGGYTF
TRBV19	NA	TRBJ1-5	NA	TGTGCCAGTAGTATTCTGCGGCAGCCCCAGCATTTT	CASSILRQPQHF
TRBV7-9	few	TRBJ2-1	NA	TGTGCCAGCAGCTTAGCGCTTCCCGGGCAGTTCTTC	CASSLALPGQFF
TRBV2	NA	TRBJ2-7	NA	TGTGCCAGCAGTGTTGCCGGTTACGAGCAGTACTTC	CASSVAGYEQYF
TRBV28	NA	TRBJ1-2	NA	TGTGCCAGCATGGGCAGGGGAGAGTTCGGCTACACCTTC	CASMGRGEFGYTF
TRBV4-1	NA	TRBJ1-1	NA	TGCGCCAGCAGCCAAGAAGCGGGATTGAGGACTGAAGCTTTCTTT	CASSQEAGLRTEAFF
TRBV7-8	NA	TRBJ1-4	TRBD1	TGTGCCAGCAGCCGGGGACAGGGAATATCCCTGTTTTTT	CASSRGQGISLFF
TRBV11-2	NA	TRBJ1-6	TRBD1	TGTGCCAGCAGCCGGGACAGAGATTCACCCCTCCACTTT	CASSRDRDSPLHF
TRBV4-1	NA	TRBJ2-1	NA	TGCGCCAGCAGCCAAGATTCTAGCTCTGAGCAGTTCTTC	CASSQDSSSEQFF
TRBV28	NA	TRBJ1-4	NA	TGTGCCAGCAGTCCTAACAGGGCAGTGGAGGAAAAACTGTTTTTT	CASSPNRAVEEKLFF
TRBV5-4	NA	TRBJ2-4	NA	TGTGCCAGCGAGTTGCAGGGTAAAGGGGGCATTCAGTACTTC	CASELQGKGGIQYF
TRBV5-4	NA	TRBJ2-7	TRBD1	TGTGCCAGCAGCTTGGAGGGTAGGGACAGGGGGTACGAGCAGTACTTC	CASSLEGRDRGYEQYF
TRBV29-1	NA	TRBJ1-1	NA	TGCAGCGTTTCGGACACTGAAGCTTTCTTT	CSVSDTEAFF
TRBV3-1/TRBV3-2	few	TRBJ2-7	NA	TGTGCCAGCAGCCAGAGCTCCTACGAGCAGTACTTC	CASSQSSYEQYF
TRBV19	NA	TRBJ1-5	TRBD1	TGTGCCAGTAGTACTGCAGGGGGCGCGGGTCAGCCCCAGCATTTT	CASSTAGGAGQPQHF
TRBV5-6	NA	TRBJ1-2	NA	TGTGCCAGCAGCTTGGCAACACCCGGCTACACCTTC	CASSLATPGYTF
TRBV11-3	NA	TRBJ1-1	NA	TGTGCCAGCGCCAAAACTGGGGCCACTGAAGCTTTCTTT	CASAKTGATEAFF
TRBV6-5	NA	TRBJ1-2	TRBD1	TGTGCCAGCAGCGGACAGGATAACTATGGCTACACCTTC	CASSGQDNYGYTF
TRBV5-5	NA	TRBJ1-4	TRBD1	TGTGCCACCTATTGGGCACAGGGGGCGCCTTACACTAATGAAAAACTGTTTTTT	CATYWAQGAPYTNEKLFF
TRBV27	NA	TRBJ2-7	NA	TGTGCCAGCAGCAATCGCCGGGACTTAACTTCTCCCTCCTACGAGCAGTACTTC	CASSNRRDLTSPSYEQYF
TRBV7-2	NA	TRBJ1-5	NA	TGTGCCAGCAGCTTACACAGGAGCAATCAGCCCCAGCATTTT	CASSLHRSNQPQHF
TRBV19	NA	TRBJ1-5	NA	TGTGCCAGTAGTATTAGGGGCCCAGCTTATAGCAATCAGCCCCAGCATTTT	CASSIRGPAYSNQPQHF
TRBV28	NA	TRBJ1-1	NA	TGTGCCAGCAGTGGGGGGGTACAGGGTCGAAAGAACACTGAAGCTTTCTTT	CASSGGVQGRKNTEAFF
TRBV5-1	NA	TRBJ2-1	TRBD1	TGCGCCAGCAGCCCTAGGGGACAGGGCAACAATGAGCAGTTCTTC	CASSPRGQGNNEQFF
TRBV4-1	NA	TRBJ1-5	NA	TGCGCCAGCAGCCAAGAGTATAGCAATCAGCCCCAGCATTTT	CASSQEYSNQPQHF
TRBV4-2	NA	TRBJ1-6	NA	TGTGCCAGCAGCCAAGAGGGGGGACGTTCGAGCTCCTATAATTCACCCCTCCACTTT	CASSQEGGRSSSYNSPLHF
TRBV19	NA	TRBJ1-2	NA	TGTGCCGCGTCCCGGGTGGGTGAGGTCTATGGCTACACCTTC	CAASRVGEVYGYTF
TRBV9	NA	TRBJ2-3	TRBD2	TGTGCCAGCAGCGTAGAAGGCGGGGACTACGGGGATACGCAGTATTTT	CASSVEGGDYGDTQYF
TRBV19	NA	TRBJ2-6	NA	TGTGCCAGTAGTATAGTGGGGGCTGCTGGGGCCAACGTCCTGACTTTC	CASSIVGAAGANVLTF
TRBV7-8	NA	TRBJ2-3	TRBD2	TGTGCCAGCAGCCCGGTCGAGCGGGGGGGCCGTGATACGCAGTATTTT	CASSPVERGGRDTQYF
TRBV11-3	NA	TRBJ2-3	NA	TGTGCCAGCAGCTTAGAGGGTAGCCCGGATACGCAGTATTTT	CASSLEGSPDTQYF
TRBV19	NA	TRBJ2-1	NA	TGTGCCAGTAGTAGGACTCCCTACAATGAGCAGTTCTTC	CASSRTPYNEQFF
TRBV5-1	NA	TRBJ2-5	NA	TGCGCCAGCACAGATCAGGGGGGAGAGACCCAGTACTTC	CASTDQGGETQYF
TRBV6-5	NA	TRBJ2-7	TRBD1	TGTGCCAGCAGCCGGGACAGCCTCTACGAGCAGTACTTC	CASSRDSLYEQYF
TRBV29-1	NA	TRBJ2-1	TRBD1	TGCAGTACCTCCCGGGACAGGGGTTACAATGAGCAGTTCTTC	CSTSRDRGYNEQFF
TRBV5-4	NA	TRBJ2-5	NA	TGTGCCAGCAGCTTGGTATCAGGGAAAGAGACCCAGTACTTC	CASSLVSGKETQYF
TRBV6-5	NA	TRBJ1-2	NA	TGTGCCAGCACCCGGGGGTACTATGGCTACACCTTC	CASTRGYYGYTF
TRBV6-2/TRBV6-3	NA	TRBJ2-5	TRBD1	TGTGCCAGCAGTTATGGTCGGCGGTTCGGGACAGGCCCCTGGACCCAGTACTTC	CASSYGRRFGTGPWTQYF
TRBV7-9	NA	TRBJ1-5	TRBD1	TGTGCCAGCAGTTCGGGACAGGGGGGCAATCAGCCCCAGCATTTT	CASSSGQGGNQPQHF
TRBV28	NA	TRBJ1-3	NA	TGTGCCAGCAGTCCCACAGGGTTCGCTGGAAACACCATATATTTT	CASSPTGFAGNTIYF
TRBV20-1	NA	TRBJ2-5	NA	TGCAGTGCCATTAGGGGAGAGACCCAGTACTTC	CSAIRGETQYF
TRBV10-2	NA	TRBJ2-7	NA	TGCGCCAGCAAGGAGAGCTACGAGCAGTACTTC	CASKESYEQYF